The present entry profiles one T cell receptor beta chain with its context. The entry originates in a study of control samples from healthy donors and cancer patients. Data came from immunoSEQ multiplex PCR; TCRdb stores just in-frame clones and leaves some out. This table has some 130,000 clones, approximately 90% appearing once. The CDR3 covers 15 residues. The junction had 5 bases not matched to a gene; V was cut back by 4 bases and J by 0 bases. Germline V gives CDR1 SGDLS, CDR2 YYNGEE. The chain links TRBV9 to TRBJ2-3, with 7 positions matching TRBD2. Material: blood. This receptor was obtained from a man aged 18 to 30 in good health. CDR3 sequence: CASSSDSGSTDTQYF. The CDR3, as DNA: TGTGCCAGCAGCTCCGATAGCGGGAGCACAGATACGCAGTATTTT.